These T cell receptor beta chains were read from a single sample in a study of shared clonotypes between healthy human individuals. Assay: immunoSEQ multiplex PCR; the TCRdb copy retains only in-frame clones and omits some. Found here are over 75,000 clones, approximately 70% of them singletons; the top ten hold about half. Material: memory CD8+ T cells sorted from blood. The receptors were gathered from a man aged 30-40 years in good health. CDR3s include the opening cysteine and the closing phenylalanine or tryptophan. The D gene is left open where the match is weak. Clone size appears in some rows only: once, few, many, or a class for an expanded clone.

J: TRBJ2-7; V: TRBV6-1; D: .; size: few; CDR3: CASSLNYEQYF; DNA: TGTGCCAGCAGTCTCAACTACGAGCAGTACTTC
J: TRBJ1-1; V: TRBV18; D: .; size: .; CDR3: CASSPGGFAEAFF; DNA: TGTGCCAGCTCACCGGGAGGTTTCGCTGAAGCTTTCTTT
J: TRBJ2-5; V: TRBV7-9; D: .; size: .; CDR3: CASSIQGSETQYF; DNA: TGTGCCAGCAGCATTCAGGGATCGGAGACCCAGTACTTC
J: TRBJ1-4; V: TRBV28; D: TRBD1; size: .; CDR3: CASRGPRGGEKLFF; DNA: TGTGCCAGCAGGGGACCCAGGGGGGGAGAAAAACTGTTTTTT
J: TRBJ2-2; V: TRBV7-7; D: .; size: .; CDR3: CASSLAPGELFF; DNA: TGTGCTAGCAGCTTAGCTCCCGGGGAGCTGTTTTTT
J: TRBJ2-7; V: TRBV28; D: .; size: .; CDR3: CASSNVQEFYEQYF; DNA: TGTGCCAGCAGCAACGTCCAGGAGTTCTACGAGCAGTACTTC
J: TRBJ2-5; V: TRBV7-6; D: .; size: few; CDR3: CASSFLQETQYF; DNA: TGTGCCAGCAGCTTTTTACAAGAGACCCAGTACTTC
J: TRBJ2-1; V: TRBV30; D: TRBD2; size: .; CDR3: CAWSVTSGSEQFF; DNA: TGTGCCTGGAGTGTTACTAGCGGGAGTGAGCAGTTCTTC
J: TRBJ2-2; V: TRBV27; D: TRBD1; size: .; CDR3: CASSLLVRGRDTGELFF; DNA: TGTGCCAGCAGTTTATTGGTCAGGGGGCGCGACACCGGGGAGCTGTTTTTT
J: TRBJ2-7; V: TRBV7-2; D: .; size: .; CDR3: CASSLFPATYEQYF; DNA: TGTGCCAGCAGCTTGTTTCCAGCTACCTACGAGCAGTACTTC
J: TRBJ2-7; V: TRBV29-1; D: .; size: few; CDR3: CSVLVRNGYEQYF; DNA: TGCAGCGTTTTGGTGCGGAACGGGTACGAGCAGTACTTC
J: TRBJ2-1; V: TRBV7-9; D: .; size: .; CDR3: CASSARSELSHSYNEQFF; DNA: TGTGCCAGCAGCGCCCGCAGCGAACTCTCTCACTCCTACAATGAGCAGTTCTTC
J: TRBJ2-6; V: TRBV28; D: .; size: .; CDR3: CASSPTGASGANVLTF; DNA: TGTGCCAGCAGTCCTACGGGGGCCTCTGGGGCCAACGTCCTGACTTTC
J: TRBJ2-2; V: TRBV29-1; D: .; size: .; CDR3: CSVLFQGWDTGELFF; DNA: TGCAGCGTTCTTTTTCAGGGCTGGGACACCGGGGAGCTGTTTTTT
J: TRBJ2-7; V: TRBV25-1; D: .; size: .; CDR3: CASSRRDSYEQYF; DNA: TGTGCCAGCAGTCGGCGGGACTCCTACGAGCAGTACTTC
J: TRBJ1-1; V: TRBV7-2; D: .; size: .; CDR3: CASSSRQLTEAFF; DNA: TGTGCCAGCAGCTCGAGACAGCTCACTGAAGCTTTCTTT
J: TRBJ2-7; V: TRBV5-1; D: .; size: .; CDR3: CASSLGWAYSLIYEQYF; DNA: TGCGCCAGCAGCTTGGGCTGGGCGTATTCCCTAATCTACGAGCAGTACTTC
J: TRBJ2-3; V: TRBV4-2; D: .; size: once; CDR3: CASSQELARADTQYF; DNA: TGTGCCAGCAGCCAAGAACTAGCTAGGGCAGATACGCAGTATTTT
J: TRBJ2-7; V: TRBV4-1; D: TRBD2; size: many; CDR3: CASSAGTSAIEQYF; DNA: TGCGCCAGCAGCGCCGGGACTAGCGCCATCGAGCAGTACTTC
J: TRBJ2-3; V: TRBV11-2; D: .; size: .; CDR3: CASSLLNSNTDTQYF; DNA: TGTGCCAGCAGCCTTTTGAATTCTAACACAGATACGCAGTATTTT